The source of this T cell receptor (beta chain) is a study of cytomegalovirus exposure and HLA in healthy donors. Study-level results: With high specificity and sensitivity, the classifier reportedly diagnosed cytomegalovirus status.

The sample holds one count of this clone. Its antigen is not identified. The CDR3 is 14 residues long. Germline-derived CDR1 and CDR2 are SGHRS and YFSETQ. V lost 2 bases to trimming and J lost 9 bases; unmatched junction nucleotides: 6. Sequenced by immunoSEQ multiplex PCR; TCRdb stores in-frame clones only, minus some. The top ten hold 0.35% to 0.45% of the sample, which has a few hundred thousand clones, 90% seen once. The chain employs TRBV5-1 and TRBJ2-1, with 9 bases lining up with TRBD2. The receptor was isolated from a young woman in good health and CMV-seronegative. Sequenced material: PBMCs. CDR3 bases: TGCGCCAGCAGCTTAGTTAGCGGGGGAAGTGAGCAGTTCTTC. Translating it yields CASSLVSGGSEQFF.